This T cell receptor (beta chain) appears in the sequencing data of a study of radiation and T cells in renal cell carcinoma (TCRdb year 2020). The study in broad terms: In total, some 50 samples underwent TCR beta sequencing: about 26 tumors plus 27 peripheral blood samples. A total of about 4 million unique CDR3 nucleotide sequences, encoding 2,658,974 unique CDR3 amino acid sequences, were found across all 50 or so samples. The final blood draw took place at 4 weeks after radiation, the same time as nephrectomy. Findings and caveats that apply to the study as a whole: Dynamics of the blood repertoire were not tracked past 4 weeks after treatment. No pretreatment tumor biopsies were available, so the baseline intratumoral presence of clonotypes could not be determined. In blood, the top tumor clonotypes increased from baseline to 2 weeks after radiation and then shrank by 4 weeks, which suggests a temporary expansion of tumor-resident clones. With a single-armed trial design, the study had no way to address how radiation dose or scheduling affects the TCR repertoire.

Following the manufacturer's recommendations, the immunoSEQ kit was used to generate TCR beta libraries from genomic DNA. Library preparation used a first multiplex PCR with proprietary primers, then a second PCR adding unique barcodes, with bead cleanups after each round. A positive control reaction and a negative control reaction, both provided in the kit, were run with every batch of samples. The final libraries were assessed on an Agilent 4200 TapeStation D1000 ScreenTape, pooled by volume, and quantified by qPCR. Sequencing was performed on an Illumina NextSeq500 using a MidOutput 150-cycle cartridge, with 156 Read1 cycles, 15 Index1 cycles, and the kit custom primers. The pooled library was loaded at roughly 0.93 pM, with a roughly 18% PhiX control spiked in. In the original analysis: Vendor-processed data were analyzed in R, and a clonotype was defined as all T cells sharing the same CDR3 nucleotide sequence. In the clone abundance analyses, frequencies in each sample were normalized to that sample's 10,000 most abundant clones. Before analysis, public T cell clones were removed, and these numbered fewer than five per sample on average. A difference in abundance of at least 32-fold between compartments was used to define tumor-enriched and baseline blood-enriched clonotypes. Clonotypes expanded or contracted between blood time points were identified with a beta-binomial differential abundance model. The Baroni-Urbani and Buser coefficient was used to measure tumor-blood repertoire similarity, and groups were compared with two-tailed Wilcoxon tests in R. TCRdb holds this immuneACCESS table with in-frame rearrangements only. Some clones are missing; in checked studies, unresolved V genes explain under half, and the rest has no known cause. The DNA was the basis for D and trimming; V, J and clone size are from that table. In all, the sample holds about 170,000 clones, and 88% of those were seen once. Of the sample, about 11% is held by the ten largest clones.

The time point label on this specimen signifies: blood 4 weeks post-SBRT, at nephrectomy. The sample's treatment or condition label is to be understood as: 15 Gy SBRT to primary tumor, nephrectomy 4 weeks later. Samples were obtained from a clinical trial, in which 15 Gy stereotactic body radiation therapy was delivered to primary renal cell carcinomas and nephrectomy was performed 4 weeks later. To follow tumor-enriched clonotypes, peripheral blood was collected serially from radiation-treated patients at baseline and again at 2 weeks and 4 weeks after SBRT. Renal cell carcinoma with clear cell pathology was present in all patients. Genomic DNA for TCR sequencing was prepared using the QIAamp DNA Blood Mini Kit (Qiagen). Only samples passing all quality control checks were included in the analyses. CDR1 is given as SEHNR and CDR2 as FQNEAQ, both from the germline V gene (reference sequence). Trimming removed 1 base from V and 0 bases from J; the gene matches leave 5 bases unexplained. The CDR3 runs 16 residues from the cysteine to the phenylalanine. CDR3 DNA only is kept here, 48 bases in frame from base 1.

As for this clone: The target of this receptor is not known. Per-base qualities were not stored, and no clone one base away is much larger.

Sample: blood, taken from a patient whose treatment included radiotherapy and nephrectomy. This TCR was sampled from a woman aged 45-65 years with renal cell carcinoma. Rearrangement joined TRBV7-9 to TRBJ2-5, and 7 junctional nucleotides match TRBD1. The DNA sequence follows: TGTGCCAGCAGCTTAGGGGGACAGACCTACCAAGAGACCCAGTACTTC. Translated, this gives CASSLGGQTYQETQYF.